The next 30 T cell receptor beta chains were all read from a single sample in a study of identical twins. TCRdb analysed the 5' RACE reads with MiXCR anew, one entry per CDR3 protein. This table has about 490,000 distinct CDR3 sequences, around 15% appearing once. The same sample was also studied in work on yellow fever vaccine responses in identical twins.

Sequences were obtained from CD4+ T cells sorted from blood. These receptors all come from a woman between 18 and 29 years old in good health.

The J gene is TRBJ1-2, the V gene TRBV27, with 7 bases matching TRBD1. The trim removed 6 bases at V and 7 bases at J, leaving 23 bases unmatched. The germline CDR1 and CDR2 sequences are MNHEY and SMNVEV (reference sequence). The CDR3 has 18 residues. CDR3 nucleotides: TGTGCCAGCAGCCTTAAGGCTCTTCCGGGACAGCCTGGGCCTGGCTACACCTTC. Protein: CASSLKALPGQPGPGYTF.

V is TRBV15 and J is TRBJ2-3; D call uncertain. CDR1 and CDR2 from the germline V gene are LNHNV and YYDKDF (reference sequence). Deletions cut 5 bases from V and 0 bases from J, with 12 bases between. This CDR3 is 15 amino acids long. The CDR3 DNA reads as TGTGCCACCAGCTCGTCCAGATATAGCACAGATACGCAGTATTTT. This translates into CATSSSRYSTDTQYF.

The chain is built from TRBV7-2 and TRBJ2-1; TRBD2 agrees at 14 bases. Trimming at V came to 5 bases and at J to 8 bases, leaving 8 bases not matched to a gene. From germline, CDR1 is SGHTA and CDR2 FQGNSA. The CDR3 is 16 residues long. CDR3 in amino acids: CASSRGLAGGQDEQFF. CDR3 nucleotide sequence: TGTGCCAGCAGCCGCGGACTAGCGGGAGGTCAAGATGAGCAGTTCTTC.

The chain joins TRBV20-1 to TRBJ2-2, with 8 bases lining up with TRBD1. The V gene end was trimmed by 0 bases and the J gene end by 6 bases; junction bases not matched to a gene: 9. The CDR3 extends over 16 amino acids. Looked up from germline, CDR1 is DFQATT and CDR2 is SNEGSKA (reference sequence). In DNA form, the CDR3 reads TGCAGTGCTAGAGACCCAGGGAAACAGGGGGCCGGGGAGCTGTTTTTT. Encoded protein: CSARDPGKQGAGELFF.

The chain links TRBV11-2 to TRBJ2-7; 8 bases are shared with TRBD2. Unmatched junction bases numbered 6, after V lost 0 bases and J lost 5 bases. The germline gives CDR1 SGHAT, CDR2 FQNNGV. This CDR3 has 15 residues. The DNA of the CDR3 is TGTGCCAGCAGCTTAGATGTAGCGGGATACAACGAGCAGTACTTC. Its translation: CASSLDVAGYNEQYF.

The gene calls are TRBV6-1 and TRBJ1-1, with D possibly TRBD1 on 5 matching bases. Germline values: CDR1 MNHNS, CDR2 SASEGT. Trimming took 2 bases from V and 7 from J, leaving 11 bases between them. The CDR3 has 13 amino acids. The CDR3 sequence is CASSEITGLEAFF. CDR3 nucleotide sequence: TGTGCCAGCAGTGAAATCACGGGGCTTGAAGCTTTCTTT.

The chain joins TRBV20-1 to TRBJ2-5; either TRBD1 or TRBD2 may fit D (5 bases each). The germline V gene has CDR1 DFQATT and CDR2 SNEGSKA (reference sequence). The V end lost 1 base, the J end lost 7 bases, and 13 bases lay between the germline ends. This CDR3 has 13 amino acids. CDR3 sequence (DNA): TGCAGTGCTAGAGGGGGCGGGCCGGGGACCCAGTACTTC. This gives the protein CSARGGGPGTQYF.

In its sample, this clonotype was seen a few times. The chain employs TRBV6-5 and TRBJ1-6, with 7 nucleotides matching TRBD1. Germline CDR1 MNHEY, CDR2 SVGAGI. This CDR3 is 16 amino acids long. Losses at the gene ends were 6 bases for V and 7 bases for J; bases not matched to a gene: 12. CDR3 protein: CASRLDRASYNSPLHF. The CDR3 nucleotides are TGTGCCAGCAGACTCGACAGGGCAAGTTACAATTCACCCCTCCACTTT.

This clonotype was detected only a few times. V gene TRBV28 combines with J gene TRBJ1-1; 7 nucleotides agree with TRBD1. V was pared by 3 bases and J by 5 bases, with 9 bases of the junction left unmatched. Germline V gene data show CDR1 as MDHEN and CDR2 as SYDVKM. The CDR3 runs to 15 residues. The chain's CDR3 is CASSFGQVRGTEAFF. CDR3 DNA: TGTGCCAGCAGTTTTGGACAGGTTCGGGGAACTGAAGCTTTCTTT.

In this sample, this clonotype turned up a few times. V and J are TRBV20-1 and TRBJ2-1; D perhaps matches TRBD1 (5 bases). This CDR3 has 10 residues. V lost 4 bases and J 9 bases, leaving 7 bases between the germline ends. Germline V lookup: CDR1 DFQATT, CDR2 SNEGSKA (reference sequence). The CDR3 DNA reads TGCAGTGCTACTAGGGGTGAGCAGTTCTTC. This encodes CSATRGEQFF.

This clonotype has more than one count but fewer than ten. The gene calls are TRBV7-2 and TRBJ2-3, with D tentatively TRBD1 (6 bases). Germline-derived CDR1 and CDR2 are SGHTA and FQGNSA. Trimming took 4 bases from V and 2 from J, leaving 13 bases between them. The CDR3 is 15 residues long. In nucleotides, the CDR3 is TGTGCCAGCAGCTCTTGGACAGTCGTCACAGATACGCAGTATTTT. It yields the protein CASSSWTVVTDTQYF.

This chain joins TRBV11-2 and TRBJ2-5; no reliable D call. CDR1 and CDR2 from the germline V gene are SGHAT and FQNNGV. The V end lost 4 bases, the J end lost 0 bases, and 9 bases lay between the germline ends. The CDR3 has 14 residues. CDR3 sequence (DNA): TGTGCCAGCAGCTACTGGACGAACCAAGAGACCCAGTACTTC. Amino acids: CASSYWTNQETQYF.

This clonotype was counted ten times or more. J is TRBJ2-3 and V is TRBV5-1; TRBD2 aligns across 12 bases. The CDR3 runs to 16 residues. The trim removed 4 bases at V and 2 bases at J, leaving 5 bases unmatched. From germline, CDR1 is SGHRS and CDR2 YFSETQ. CDR3 protein: CASSPGLAGITDTQYF. The CDR3 DNA reads TGCGCCAGCAGCCCCGGACTAGCGGGGATCACAGATACGCAGTATTTT.

This clonotype was counted a few times. The chain combines TRBV27 with TRBJ2-6, with TRBD1 matching over 8 bases. The CDR3 has 20 residues. Germline CDR1 and CDR2: MNHEY and SMNVEV (reference sequence). The J segment lost 1 base and the V segment lost 0 bases, leaving 11 bases of the junction unmatched. CDR3 residues: CASSLSILGRGLSGANVLTF. The DNA of the CDR3 is TGTGCCAGCAGTTTATCGATTCTGGGCAGGGGGCTTTCTGGGGCCAACGTCCTGACTTTC.

Only a few counts were recorded for this clonotype. The V gene is TRBV6-6, the J gene TRBJ1-2; no clear D gene. This CDR3 has 12 residues. Per germline, CDR1 MNHNY and CDR2 SVGAGI (reference sequence). V was shortened by 1 base and J by 5 bases, with 5 bases between the two germline ends. The CDR3 nucleotides are TGTGCCAGCAGTTACTATCCTTATGGCTACACCTTC. Protein product: CASSYYPYGYTF.

The V and J genes are TRBV12-3 or TRBV12-4 and TRBJ1-1; 8 bases are shared with TRBD1. This CDR3 is built from 14 residues. V was pared by 7 bases and J by 0 bases, with 4 bases of the junction left unmatched. CDR3 coding DNA: TGTGCCAGCACAAAGGACAGGGTGAACACTGAAGCTTTCTTT. Protein sequence: CASTKDRVNTEAFF.

The sample holds a few counts of this clonotype. The chain links TRBV2 to TRBJ2-7, with D hard to call. Germline V gene data show CDR1 as SNHLY and CDR2 as FYNNEI. This CDR3 spans 12 amino acids. The V end was cut by 2 bases, the J end by 7 bases, with 9 bases between. CDR3 sequence reads: CASSERETEQYF. CDR3 nucleotide sequence: TGTGCCAGCAGTGAACGTGAGACTGAGCAGTACTTC. The full variable domain, completed using reference TRBV2 and TRBJ2-7, is EPEVTQTPSHQVTQMGQEVILRCVPISNHLYFYWYRQILGQKVEFLVSFYNNEISEKSEIFDDQFSVERPDGSNFTLKIRSTKLEDSAMYFCASSERETEQYFGPGTRLTVT.

About this clonotype itself: At one of its ends the junction is not consistent with the germline gene, which may arise from a read error. The rearrangement joins TRBV20-1 to TRBJ1-1; tentative D call: TRBD1 (6 bases). The CDR3 has 16 residues. The germline V gene encodes CDR1 DFQATT and CDR2 SNEGSKA (reference sequence). CDR3 protein: CCARGGVEAGGTEAFF. CDR3 in DNA: TGCTGTGCTAGAGGGGGGGTCGAGGCAGGAGGGACTGAAGCTTTCTTT.

The chain employs TRBV28 and TRBJ2-2; 7 bases are shared with TRBD1. Germline CDR1 and CDR2: MDHEN and SYDVKM. The CDR3 sequence is 15 residues long. With V trimmed by 6 bases and J by 3 bases, 7 bases remained unmatched. CDR3 in DNA: TGTGCCAGCAGGCAACAGGGGCTGGACACCGGGGAGCTGTTTTTT. This codes for CASRQQGLDTGELFF. Together with reference TRBV28 and TRBJ2-2, the CDR3 gives the full variable domain: DVKVTQSSRYLVKRTGEKVFLECVQDMDHENMFWYRQDPGLGLRLIYFSYDVKMKEKGDIPEGYSVSREKKERFSLILESASTNQTSMYLCASRQQGLDTGELFFGEGSRLTVL.

The genes are TRBV9 and TRBJ2-1; D might be TRBD1 (6 bases). The germline V gene has CDR1 SGDLS and CDR2 YYNGEE. The CDR3 contains 16 residues. The V and J ends lost 0 bases and 7 bases respectively, with 17 bases between them. The CDR3 DNA is TGTGCCAGCAGCGTAGGGGACACCCTCACGGGAAATGAGCAGTTCTTC. Translation: CASSVGDTLTGNEQFF.

The chain joins TRBV3-1 to TRBJ2-7; D call uncertain. Trimming took off 1 base at V and 6 bases at J, with 10 bases between the two ends. The germline CDR1 and CDR2 sequences are LGHDT and YNNKEL (reference sequence). CDR3 length equals 13 residues. The chain's CDR3 is CASSQVATIEQYF. The CDR3 DNA sequence: TGTGCCAGCAGCCAAGTTGCGACCATCGAGCAGTACTTC.

This clonotype was seen at least ten times. The CDR3 sequence is CASSLGLADVVTQYF. CDR3 in DNA: TGTGCCAGCAGTTTAGGACTAGCCGACGTAGTGACCCAGTACTTC. The genes are TRBV12-3 or TRBV12-4 and TRBJ2-5, with 7 nucleotides matching TRBD2. This CDR3 comprises 15 residues. J was trimmed by 7 bases and V by 1 base; bases with no gene match: 9.

The chain recombines TRBV3-1 with TRBJ2-1; 9 positions agree with TRBD2. Germline values: CDR1 LGHDT, CDR2 YNNKEL (reference sequence). The CDR3 consists of 15 residues. Trimming at V came to 1 base and at J to 8 bases, leaving 6 bases not matched to a gene. The CDR3 DNA is TGTGCCAGCAGCCAAGTGATAGCGGGAGTCGATGAGCAGTTCTTC. Translation: CASSQVIAGVDEQFF.

The rearrangement links TRBV5-1 to TRBJ2-2, with 13 nucleotides matching TRBD2. CDR3 length: 17 amino acids. The germline gives CDR1 SGHRS, CDR2 YFSETQ. V trimming: 3 bases; J trimming: 4 bases; junction bases outside the gene matches: 6. This CDR3 reads CASSSSGTSGTTGELFF. CDR3 nucleotides: TGCGCCAGCAGCTCTTCCGGGACTAGCGGGACCACCGGGGAGCTGTTTTTT.

This chain uses TRBV2 with TRBJ1-2, with D unresolved. The CDR3 is made up of 13 amino acids. Germline assignment: CDR1 SNHLY and CDR2 FYNNEI. Trimming pared 3 bases from V and 4 bases from J, leaving 9 bases between. CDR3 bases: TGTGCCAGCAGTGAGCGTCAGGCCTATGGCTACACCTTC. Its translation: CASSERQAYGYTF.

The J gene is TRBJ2-1, the V gene TRBV18; TRBD2 agrees at 10 bases. The CDR3 totals 18 residues. The V segment lost 3 bases and the J segment 4 bases; nucleotides outside the gene matches: 12. The germline gives CDR1 KGHSH, CDR2 LQKENI. The CDR3, as DNA: TGTGCCAGCTCACCCCCGGGACTAGCGTTGAATAGATACAATGAGCAGTTCTTC. Translation: CASSPPGLALNRYNEQFF. Full variable domain (missing parts from reference TRBV18 and TRBJ2-1): NAGVMQNPRHLVRRRGQEARLRCSPMKGHSHVYWYRQLPEEGLKFMVYLQKENIIDESGMPKERFSAEFPKEGPSILRIQQVVRGDSAAYFCASSPPGLALNRYNEQFFGPGTRLTVL.

The CDR3 is CSARGTGELFF. The CDR3, as DNA: TGCAGCGCCAGGGGGACCGGGGAGCTGTTTTTT. The gene calls are TRBV29-1 and TRBJ2-2; 7 nucleotides agree with TRBD1. CDR1 is SQVTM, CDR2 ANQGSEA, per germline. Trimming at V came to 7 bases and at J to 5 bases, leaving 1 base not matched to a gene. CDR3 length: 11 residues.

The V call is TRBV20-1, the J call TRBJ2-7; the match to TRBD1 covers 8 bases. Germline-derived CDR1 and CDR2 are DFQATT and SNEGSKA (reference sequence). The CDR3 has 14 amino acids. Trimming removed 5 bases from V and 3 bases from J; junction bases left unmatched: 9. CDR3 nucleotide sequence: TGCAGTGCTGAAAAACAGGGGGGAGGCTACGAGCAGTACGTC. Translated: CSAEKQGGGYEQYV.

The chain employs TRBV28 and TRBJ2-5; a weak D match, TRBD2 (5 bases). Trimming took off 3 bases at V and 1 base at J, with 9 bases between the two ends. CDR3 length: 14 amino acids. Germline-derived CDR1 and CDR2 are MDHEN and SYDVKM. The CDR3 DNA reads TGTGCCAGCAGTTTGTCGGGGATCCAAGAGACCCAGTACTTC. Translating it yields CASSLSGIQETQYF. Filled out from reference TRBV28 and TRBJ2-5, the complete variable domain reads DVKVTQSSRYLVKRTGEKVFLECVQDMDHENMFWYRQDPGLGLRLIYFSYDVKMKEKGDIPEGYSVSREKKERFSLILESASTNQTSMYLCASSLSGIQETQYFGPGTRLLVL.

This clonotype was counted a single time. The CDR3 coding sequence is TGTGCCAGCAGCCACTCATTCCCGGGACTAGCGGGATTAGACAATGAGCAGTTCTTC. Encoded protein: CASSHSFPGLAGLDNEQFF. The rearrangement joins TRBV7-6 to TRBJ2-1; 13 bases match TRBD2. Germline V gene data show CDR1 as SGHVS and CDR2 as FNYEAQ. The CDR3 has 19 residues. Unmatched junction bases numbered 15, after V lost 5 bases and J lost 5 bases.